Listed below are T cell receptor beta chains from one sample, sequenced in a study of blood T cell repertoires in COVID-19. Sequencing was performed with immunoSEQ multiplex PCR; in TCRdb, only in-frame clones are kept and a portion is missing. The profile shows 130,000 or so clones, roughly four fifths of them singletons. The sequenced sample was PBMCs or T cells enriched from blood (not recorded which). These receptors all come from a man aged 25-45 years who had recovered from COVID-19. The CDR3 runs from the conserved cysteine through the conserved F or W. Each record gives: J gene, clone size, V gene, D gene, CDR3 DNA, CDR3 protein. D genes are given only for firm matches. Rows give clone size only sometimes, using once, few, many, or a class for an expanded clone.

TRBJ1-2 . TRBV2 TRBD1 TGTGCCAGCAGTGGGGACAGCCTCTATGGCTACACCTTC CASSGDSLYGYTF
TRBJ1-1 . TRBV9 . TGTGCCAGCAACAACGACAGAGCCCTGGGGAACACTGAAGCTTTCTTT CASNNDRALGNTEAFF
TRBJ1-3 . TRBV7-8 . TGTGCCAGCAGCTTATTCCGACCGACTGTAGCCTCTGGAAACACCATATATTTT CASSLFRPTVASGNTIYF
TRBJ1-2 . TRBV18 TRBD1 TGTGCCAGCTCACCACGGAGCGGACAGGTGGAGTATGGCTACACCTTC CASSPRSGQVEYGYTF
TRBJ1-2 once TRBV5-4 . TGTGCCAGCCTTCTACCCGGACAGAACTATGGCTACACCTTC CASLLPGQNYGYTF
TRBJ2-5 . TRBV6-5 TRBD2 TGTGCCAGCAGTTTCGCGGGGGGCCGCAGAGAGACCCAGTACTTC CASSFAGGRRETQYF
TRBJ2-2 . TRBV27 . TGTGCCAGCAGTTCGGGGAACACGCGAGTAACCGGGGAGCTGTTTTTT CASSSGNTRVTGELFF
TRBJ1-2 . TRBV3-1/TRBV3-2 . TGTGCCAGCAGCCTCCAAAAAGGAGGGTTTCTCCGCTACACCTTC CASSLQKGGFLRYTF
TRBJ1-1 few TRBV4-2 TRBD1 TGTGCCAGCAGCCAAGAGATTCCAATAGGGACAGCGAACACTGAAGCTTTCTTT CASSQEIPIGTANTEAFF
TRBJ1-2 . TRBV4-1 . TGCGCCAGCAGCCACAGAATCTATGGCTACACCTTC CASSHRIYGYTF
TRBJ1-5 . TRBV5-1 . TGCGCCAGCAGCTTCGGAGGGAATAGCAATCAGCCCCAGCATTTT CASSFGGNSNQPQHF
TRBJ1-2 . TRBV6-5 TRBD1 TGTGCCAGCAGTCGACAGGGGGCAGACTATGGCTACACCTTC CASSRQGADYGYTF
TRBJ1-2 . TRBV12-3/TRBV12-4 . TGTGCCAGCAGTTTCGGGATTGGCTACACCTTC CASSFGIGYTF
TRBJ1-6 . TRBV6-5 . TGTGCCAGCAGTCTGCGGGATAGGGATTCACCCCTCCACTTT CASSLRDRDSPLHF
TRBJ2-3 . TRBV19 . TGTGCCAGTAGCCCGGATGGGAAGCAGGGAGATACGCAGTATTTT CASSPDGKQGDTQYF
TRBJ2-1 . TRBV3-1/TRBV3-2 . TGTGCCAGCAGCCAAGATAGGGCTAGCCCCAACAATGAGCAGTTCTTC CASSQDRASPNNEQFF
TRBJ2-5 . TRBV6-1 TRBD1 TGTGCCAGCAGTGAAGAAAATACAGGGGGCGAAGAGACCCAGTACTTC CASSEENTGGEETQYF
TRBJ2-7 . TRBV27 . TGTGCCAGCAGTTTAACAGGGGGGGCTGTATACGAGCAGTACTTC CASSLTGGAVYEQYF
TRBJ2-1 . TRBV5-1 . TGCGCCAGCAGCCTGACTACCAACAATGAGCAGTTCTTC CASSLTTNNEQFF
TRBJ2-3 . TRBV10-3 TRBD2 TGTGCCATCAGCCAAGGACTAGCGGGGGCAGATACGCAGTATTTT CAISQGLAGADTQYF
TRBJ2-1 . TRBV7-9 TRBD2 TGTGCCAGCAGCTTGGCTAGCGGGTTGAGCTCCTACAATGAGCAGTTCTTC CASSLASGLSSYNEQFF
TRBJ2-5 . TRBV7-9 . TGTGCCAGCAGCACTACCCAAGAGACCCAGTACTTC CASSTTQETQYF
TRBJ1-1 . TRBV10-3 TRBD1 TGTGCCATCAGTGATTCCCCCAGGGGGTTATCGTACACTGAAGCTTTCTTT CAISDSPRGLSYTEAFF
TRBJ1-5 . TRBV2 . TGTGCCAGCAGTGACTACAGGGCCAATCAGCCCCAGCATTTT CASSDYRANQPQHF
TRBJ2-3 once TRBV3-1/TRBV3-2 TRBD2 TGTGCCAGCAGCCAACCCAGCGGGGGCACAGATACGCAGTATTTT CASSQPSGGTDTQYF
TRBJ1-1 . TRBV7-2 . TGTGCCAGCAGCACCGGGGGAGGGGCAGGCACTGAAGCTTTCTTT CASSTGGGAGTEAFF
TRBJ2-5 . TRBV5-6 . TGTGCCAGCAGCTTTAGGGGGTCCGAGACCCAGTACTTC CASSFRGSETQYF
TRBJ1-2 . TRBV29-1 . TGCAGCGTTGTGATCGGGGGGCCTGGCTATGGCTACACCTTC CSVVIGGPGYGYTF
TRBJ2-2 . TRBV6-5 TRBD1 TGTGCCAGCAGTTACGGGGACAGGTCCGCCGGGGAGCTGTTTTTT CASSYGDRSAGELFF
TRBJ2-1 . TRBV5-4 . TGTGCCAGCAGCGTCGAGACAAACAATGAGCAGTTCTTC CASSVETNNEQFF
TRBJ2-1 . TRBV7-9 . TGTGCCAGCAGCTTCCAGGACAGGCAGTTCTTC CASSFQDRQFF
TRBJ1-1 . TRBV19 TRBD1 TGTGCCAGTAGTATACGGACAGGGTTAATCGCTGAAGCTTTCTTT CASSIRTGLIAEAFF
TRBJ1-2 . TRBV18 . TGTGCCAGCTCACAAACAGGCCAAAACTATGGCTACACCTTC CASSQTGQNYGYTF
TRBJ1-5 . TRBV2 TRBD1 TGTGCCAGCAGACCAGGACAGGGGATAGGGCAGCCCCAGCATTTT CASRPGQGIGQPQHF
TRBJ2-3 . TRBV6-1 TRBD2 TGTGCCAGCAGTGTTAACCCTAGCGGGAGGGGTGTCACAGATACGCAGTATTTT CASSVNPSGRGVTDTQYF
TRBJ1-5 . TRBV4-1 TRBD1 TGCGCCAGCAGCCAATATCCAGGGGGCGAGAATCAGCCCCAGCATTTT CASSQYPGGENQPQHF
TRBJ2-5 . TRBV5-4 TRBD2 TGTGCCAGCAGCCTCGGGTTAGCGGGGGGTTGGGGGACCCAGTACTTC CASSLGLAGGWGTQYF
TRBJ1-6 . TRBV4-1 . TGCGCCAGCAGCCACATGGACTTGGGAGGGTCACCCCTCCACTTT CASSHMDLGGSPLHF
TRBJ1-2 few TRBV5-1 . TGCGCCAGCAGCTTGACAGCTAACTATGGCTACACCTTC CASSLTANYGYTF
TRBJ1-1 . TRBV18 TRBD1 TGTGCCAGCTCACCGGGGACAGGGGCGGGGAGCACTGAAGCTTTCTTT CASSPGTGAGSTEAFF
TRBJ1-3 once TRBV6-5 TRBD1 TGTGCCAGCAGTTACCGGGGGACAGGCTCTGGAAACACCATATATTTT CASSYRGTGSGNTIYF
TRBJ2-7 . TRBV12-5 . TGTGCTAGTGGTCGGGCCGGAGGGCCTTACTCCTACGAGCAGTACTTC CASGRAGGPYSYEQYF
TRBJ2-7 few TRBV7-3 . TGTGCCAGCAGCTTAACTGGCGGGATATCCTACGAGCAGTACTTC CASSLTGGISYEQYF
TRBJ2-2 . TRBV5-1 . TGCGCCAGCAGCTTGAAACAGGCGAACACCGGGGAGCTGTTTTTT CASSLKQANTGELFF
TRBJ1-1 many TRBV30 . TGTGCCTGGAGTGATAGCATAGTCGCTGAAGCTTTCTTT CAWSDSIVAEAFF
TRBJ2-1 . TRBV10-3 TRBD2 TGTGCCATCAGTGAAGGCGGGAGGGTGGGCTCCTACAATGAGCAGTTCTTC CAISEGGRVGSYNEQFF
TRBJ1-1 . TRBV7-9 TRBD1 TGTGCCAGCAGCCTTGGACAGGGGGATTCTGAAGCTTTCTTT CASSLGQGDSEAFF
TRBJ1-2 . TRBV19 . TGTGCCAGTAGTAGGACAGTCTCCCGCGCCGGCTACACCTTC CASSRTVSRAGYTF
TRBJ2-7 . TRBV30 TRBD1 TGTGCCTGGGGGGACAGAGCCTACGAGCAGTACTTC CAWGDRAYEQYF
TRBJ2-1 few TRBV27 TRBD1 TGTGCCAGCAGTCCCGGGGGGAGCCGGACAGGGGGCATATCCTACAATGAGCAGTTCTTC CASSPGGSRTGGISYNEQFF
TRBJ2-7 . TRBV5-5 . TGTGCCAGCAGCTTGGGGGTGGACTTATCCGAGCAGTACTTC CASSLGVDLSEQYF
TRBJ2-3 . TRBV27 . TGTGCCAGCAGTTTAGGCGGGCCCGGTGATACGCAGTATTTT CASSLGGPGDTQYF
TRBJ1-1 . TRBV15 . TGTGCCACCAGCAGAGTGGTAGAGGCGCCCACTGAAGCTTTCTTT CATSRVVEAPTEAFF